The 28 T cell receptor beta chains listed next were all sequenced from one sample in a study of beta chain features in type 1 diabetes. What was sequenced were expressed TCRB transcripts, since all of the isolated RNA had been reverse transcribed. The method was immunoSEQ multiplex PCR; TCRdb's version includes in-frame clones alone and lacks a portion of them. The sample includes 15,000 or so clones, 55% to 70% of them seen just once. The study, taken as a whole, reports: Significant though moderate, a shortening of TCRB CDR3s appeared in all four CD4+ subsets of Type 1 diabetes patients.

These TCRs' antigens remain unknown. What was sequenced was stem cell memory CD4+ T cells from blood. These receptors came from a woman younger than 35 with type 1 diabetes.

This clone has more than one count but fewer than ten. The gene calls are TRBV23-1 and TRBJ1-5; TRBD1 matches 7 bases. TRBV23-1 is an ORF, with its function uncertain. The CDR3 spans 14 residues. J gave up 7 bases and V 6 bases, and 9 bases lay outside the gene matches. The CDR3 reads CASRPGQLGQPQHF. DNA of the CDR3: TGCGCCAGCAGACCGGGACAGCTAGGGCAGCCCCAGCATTTT.

DNA of the CDR3: TGTGCCAGCAGCGGGGGGGAGAGGGCCTACGAGCAGTACTTC. It is translated as CASSGGERAYEQYF. V is TRBV9 and J is TRBJ2-7; D perhaps matches TRBD2 (6 bases). V lost 3 bases to trimming and J lost 2 bases, with 12 bases between them. Germline V gene sequence: CDR1 SGDLS, CDR2 YYNGEE. This CDR3 has 14 residues.

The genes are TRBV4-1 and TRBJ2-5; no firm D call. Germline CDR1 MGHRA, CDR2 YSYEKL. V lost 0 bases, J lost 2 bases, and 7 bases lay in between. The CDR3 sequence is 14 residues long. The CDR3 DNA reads TGCGCCAGCAGCCAAGAAAACAGACAAGAGACCCAGTACTTC. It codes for CASSQENRQETQYF.

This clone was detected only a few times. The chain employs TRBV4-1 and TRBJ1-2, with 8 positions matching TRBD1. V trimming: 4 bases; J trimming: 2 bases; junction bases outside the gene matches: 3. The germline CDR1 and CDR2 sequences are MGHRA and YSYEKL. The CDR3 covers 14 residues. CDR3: CASSRQGYNYGYTF. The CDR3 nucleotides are TGCGCCAGCAGCCGACAGGGGTACAACTATGGCTACACCTTC.

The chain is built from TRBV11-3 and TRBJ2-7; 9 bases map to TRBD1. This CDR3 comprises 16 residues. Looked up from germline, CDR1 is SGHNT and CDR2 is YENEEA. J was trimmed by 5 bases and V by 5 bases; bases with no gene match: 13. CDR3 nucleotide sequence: TGTGCCAGCAGCCCCTCCCGGGACAGGGTTCGGCACGAGCAGTACTTC. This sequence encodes CASSPSRDRVRHEQYF.

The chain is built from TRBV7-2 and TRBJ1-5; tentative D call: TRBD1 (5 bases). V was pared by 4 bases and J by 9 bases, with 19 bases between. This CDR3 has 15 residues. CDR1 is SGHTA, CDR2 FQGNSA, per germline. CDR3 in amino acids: CASSSSQGPRGPQHF. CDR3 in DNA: TGTGCCAGCAGCTCCTCGCAGGGCCCGCGGGGGCCCCAGCATTTT.

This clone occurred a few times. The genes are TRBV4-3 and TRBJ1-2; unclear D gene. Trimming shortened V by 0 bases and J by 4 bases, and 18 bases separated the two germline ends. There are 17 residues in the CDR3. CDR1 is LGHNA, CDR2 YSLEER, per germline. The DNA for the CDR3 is TGCGCCAGCAGCCAAGAACTGGGAGCGGGGATCGTCTATGGCTACACCTTC. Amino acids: CASSQELGAGIVYGYTF.

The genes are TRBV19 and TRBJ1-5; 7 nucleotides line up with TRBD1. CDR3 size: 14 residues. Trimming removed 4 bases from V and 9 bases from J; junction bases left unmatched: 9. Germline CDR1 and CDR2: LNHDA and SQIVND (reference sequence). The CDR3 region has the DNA TGTGCCAGTAGTAGAGGACAGGACCAAGGGCCCCAGCATTTT. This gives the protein CASSRGQDQGPQHF.

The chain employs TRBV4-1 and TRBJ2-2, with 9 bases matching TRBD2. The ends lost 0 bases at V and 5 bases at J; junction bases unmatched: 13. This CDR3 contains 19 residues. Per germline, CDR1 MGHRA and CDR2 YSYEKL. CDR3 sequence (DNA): TGCGCCAGCAGCCAAGATGCCTCGCGGGGGGGCGCTTGGACCGGGGAGCTGTTTTTT. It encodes CASSQDASRGGAWTGELFF.

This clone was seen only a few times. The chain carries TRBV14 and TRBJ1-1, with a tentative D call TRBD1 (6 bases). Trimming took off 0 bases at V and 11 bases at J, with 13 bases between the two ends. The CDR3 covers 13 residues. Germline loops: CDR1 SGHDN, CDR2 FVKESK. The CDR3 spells CASSQDRGGRAFF. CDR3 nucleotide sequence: TGTGCCAGCAGCCAAGATCGAGGGGGTCGGGCTTTCTTT.

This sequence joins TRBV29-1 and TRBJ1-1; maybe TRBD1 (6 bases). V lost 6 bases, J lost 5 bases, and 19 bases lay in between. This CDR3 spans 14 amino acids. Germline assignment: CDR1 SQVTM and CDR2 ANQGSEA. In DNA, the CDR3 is TGCAGCGTGGAGACAGGTCAGGGAGGGACTGAAGCTTTCTTT. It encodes CSVETGQGGTEAFF.

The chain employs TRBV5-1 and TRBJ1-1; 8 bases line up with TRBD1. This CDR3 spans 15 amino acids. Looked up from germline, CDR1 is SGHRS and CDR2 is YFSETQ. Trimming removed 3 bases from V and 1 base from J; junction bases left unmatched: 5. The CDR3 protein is CASSSSGTGNTEAFF. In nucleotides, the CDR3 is TGCGCCAGCAGCTCCTCCGGGACAGGGAACACTGAAGCTTTCTTT.

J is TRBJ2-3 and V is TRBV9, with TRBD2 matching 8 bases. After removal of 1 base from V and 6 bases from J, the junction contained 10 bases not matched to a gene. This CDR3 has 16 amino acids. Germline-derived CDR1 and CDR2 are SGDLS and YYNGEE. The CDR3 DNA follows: TGTGCCAGCAGCGTACCGACCGGGGGGGGTGACGATACGCAGTATTTT. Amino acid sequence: CASSVPTGGGDDTQYF.

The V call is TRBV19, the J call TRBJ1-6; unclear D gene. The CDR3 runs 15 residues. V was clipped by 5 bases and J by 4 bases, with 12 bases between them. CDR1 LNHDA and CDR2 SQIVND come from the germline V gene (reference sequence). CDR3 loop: CASSPMSSYNSPLHF. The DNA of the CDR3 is TGTGCCAGTAGTCCCATGAGCTCGTATAATTCACCCCTCCACTTT.

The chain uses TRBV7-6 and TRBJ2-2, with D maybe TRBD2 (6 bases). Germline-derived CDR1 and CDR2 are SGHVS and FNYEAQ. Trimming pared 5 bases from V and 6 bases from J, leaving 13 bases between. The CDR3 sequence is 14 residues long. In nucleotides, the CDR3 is TGTGCCAGCAGCCCGCGACTAGATTCCGGGGAGCTGTTTTTT. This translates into CASSPRLDSGELFF.

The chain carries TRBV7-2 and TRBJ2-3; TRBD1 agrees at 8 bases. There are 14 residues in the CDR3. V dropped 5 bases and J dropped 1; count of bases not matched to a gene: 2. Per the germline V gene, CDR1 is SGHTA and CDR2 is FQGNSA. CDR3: CASSKDRGTDTQYF. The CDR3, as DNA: TGTGCCAGCAGCAAGGACAGGGGCACAGATACGCAGTATTTT.

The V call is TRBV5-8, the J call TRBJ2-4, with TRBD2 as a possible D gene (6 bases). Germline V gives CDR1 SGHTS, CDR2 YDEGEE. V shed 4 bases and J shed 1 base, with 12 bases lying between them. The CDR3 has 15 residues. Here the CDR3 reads CASSPGGTAKNIQYF. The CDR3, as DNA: TGTGCCAGCAGCCCTGGCGGGACGGCCAAAAACATTCAGTACTTC.

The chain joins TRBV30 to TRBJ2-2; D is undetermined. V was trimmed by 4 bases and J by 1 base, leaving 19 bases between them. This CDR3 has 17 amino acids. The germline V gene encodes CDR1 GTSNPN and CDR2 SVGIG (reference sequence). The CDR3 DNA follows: TGTGCCTGGAATTTTGTCTACCAAAATTGGAACACCGGGGAGCTGTTTTTT. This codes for CAWNFVYQNWNTGELFF.

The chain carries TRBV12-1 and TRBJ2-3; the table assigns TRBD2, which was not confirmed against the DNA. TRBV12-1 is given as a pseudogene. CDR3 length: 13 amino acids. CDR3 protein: CASSFVYTDTQYF. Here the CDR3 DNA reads TGTGCCAGCAGCTTTGTATACACAGATACGCAGTATTTT.

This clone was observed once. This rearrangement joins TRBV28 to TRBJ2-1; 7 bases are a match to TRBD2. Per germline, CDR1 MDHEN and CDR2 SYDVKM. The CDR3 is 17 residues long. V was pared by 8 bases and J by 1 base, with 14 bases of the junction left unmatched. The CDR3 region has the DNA TGTGCCAGCCATCCCACGGGCGGGAGTTGGTCCTACAATGAGCAGTTCTTC. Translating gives CASHPTGGSWSYNEQFF.

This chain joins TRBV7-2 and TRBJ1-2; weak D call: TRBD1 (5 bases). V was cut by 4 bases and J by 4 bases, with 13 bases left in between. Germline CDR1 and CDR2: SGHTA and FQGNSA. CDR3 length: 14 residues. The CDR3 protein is CASSSLGGSYGYTF. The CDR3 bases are TGTGCCAGCAGCTCGTTGGGGGGTAGCTATGGCTACACCTTC. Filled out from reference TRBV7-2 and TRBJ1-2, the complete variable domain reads GAGVSQSPSNKVTEKGKDVELRCDPISGHTALYWYRQSLGQGLEFLIYFQGNSAPDKSGLPSDRFSAERTGGSVSTLTIQRTQQEDSAVYLCASSSLGGSYGYTFGSGTRLTVV.

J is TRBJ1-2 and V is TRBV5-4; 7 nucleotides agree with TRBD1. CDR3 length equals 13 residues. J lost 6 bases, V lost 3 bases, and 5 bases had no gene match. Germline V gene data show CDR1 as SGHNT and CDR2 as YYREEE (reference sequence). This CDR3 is CASSSAGQDGYTF. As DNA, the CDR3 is TGTGCCAGCAGCTCTGCTGGACAGGATGGCTACACCTTC.

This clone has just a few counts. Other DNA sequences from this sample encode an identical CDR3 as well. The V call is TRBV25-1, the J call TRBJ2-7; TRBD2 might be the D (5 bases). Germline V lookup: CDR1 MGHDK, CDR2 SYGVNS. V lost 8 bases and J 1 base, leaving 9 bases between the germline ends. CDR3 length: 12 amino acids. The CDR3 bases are TGTGCCAGCGCCCGAGGGTCCTACGAGCAGTACTTC. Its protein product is CASARGSYEQYF.

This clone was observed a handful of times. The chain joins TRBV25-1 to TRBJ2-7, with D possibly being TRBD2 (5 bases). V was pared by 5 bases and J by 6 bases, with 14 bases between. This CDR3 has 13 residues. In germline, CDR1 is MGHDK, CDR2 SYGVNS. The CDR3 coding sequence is TGTGCCAGCAGTTCCGGGGTAGTCGCCGAGCAGTACTTC. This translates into CASSSGVVAEQYF.

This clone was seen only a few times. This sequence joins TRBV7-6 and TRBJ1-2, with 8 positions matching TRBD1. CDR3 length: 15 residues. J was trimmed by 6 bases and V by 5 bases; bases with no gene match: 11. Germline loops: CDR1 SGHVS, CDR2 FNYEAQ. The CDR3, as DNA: TGTGCCAGCAGCCTCCAGGACAGGGAAGTCGATGGCTACACCTTC. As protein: CASSLQDREVDGYTF.

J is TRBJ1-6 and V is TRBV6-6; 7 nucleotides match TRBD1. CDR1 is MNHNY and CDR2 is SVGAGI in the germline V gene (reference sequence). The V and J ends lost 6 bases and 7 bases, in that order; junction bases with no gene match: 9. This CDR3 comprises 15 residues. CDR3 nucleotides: TGTGCCAGCAGAGAGCCGGGACAGCAAAATTCACCCCTCCACTTT. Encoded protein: CASREPGQQNSPLHF.

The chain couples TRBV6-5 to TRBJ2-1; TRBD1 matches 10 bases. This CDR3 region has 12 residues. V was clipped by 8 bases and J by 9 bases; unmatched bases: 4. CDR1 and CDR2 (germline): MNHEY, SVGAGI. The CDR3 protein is CASGTGVSEQFF. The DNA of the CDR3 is TGTGCCAGCGGGACAGGGGTTTCTGAGCAGTTCTTC.

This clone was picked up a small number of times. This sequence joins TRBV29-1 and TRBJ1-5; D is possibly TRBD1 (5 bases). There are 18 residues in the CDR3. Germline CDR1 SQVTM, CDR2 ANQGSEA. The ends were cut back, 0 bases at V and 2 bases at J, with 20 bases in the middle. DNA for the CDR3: TGCAGCGTTGAAGATCTTCGGCAGGGTGAGATACGCAATCAGCCCCAGCATTTT. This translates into CSVEDLRQGEIRNQPQHF.